The 16 T cell receptor beta chains below come from one sample, sequenced in a study of tumor-infiltrating lymphocytes in localized non-small cell lung cancer. Assay used: immunoSEQ multiplex PCR; TCRdb lists only in-frame clones, some missing. This table holds under 35,000 clones, 70% to 90% found once. Sequencing used lung tumor tissue. These receptors were obtained from a human donor with non-small cell lung cancer.

J is TRBJ2-7 and V is TRBV6-1, with 7 bases lining up with TRBD1. Trimming cost V 7 bases and J 3 bases; bases outside gene matches: 3. The CDR3 runs to 12 residues. Germline V CDR1 and CDR2: MNHNS, SASEGT. In DNA form, the CDR3 reads TGTGCCAGCAACCGACAGGGCTACGAGCAGTACTTC. It encodes CASNRQGYEQYF.

The chain is built from TRBV7-9 and TRBJ2-5; D is possibly TRBD1 (6 bases). The CDR3 is 15 residues long. Trimming took off 5 bases at V and 2 bases at J, with 15 bases between the two ends. Germline lookup yields CDR1 SEHNR and CDR2 FQNEAQ (reference sequence). The CDR3 sequence is CASSRQGRGQETQYF. The CDR3 DNA sequence: TGTGCCAGCAGCCGCCAGGGAAGGGGGCAAGAGACCCAGTACTTC.

The chain recombines TRBV28 with TRBJ2-7; D may be TRBD1 (6 bases). The CDR3 has 15 amino acids. CDR1 and CDR2 (germline): MDHEN, SYDVKM. V was cut by 4 bases and J by 5 bases, with 18 bases left in between. The CDR3 is CASSSPRTGLHEQYF. The CDR3 coding sequence is TGTGCCAGCAGTTCCCCACGAACAGGGCTCCACGAGCAGTACTTC.

V and J are TRBV30 and TRBJ1-6; 9 bases align to TRBD1. The V gene end was trimmed by 0 bases and the J gene end by 7 bases; junction bases not matched to a gene: 4. CDR1 GTSNPN and CDR2 SVGIG come from the germline V gene (reference sequence). The CDR3 spans 15 residues. CDR3 loop: CAWSVGTGRNSPLHF. The CDR3, as DNA: TGTGCCTGGAGTGTAGGGACAGGGAGGAATTCACCCCTCCACTTT.

The chain employs TRBV7-2 and TRBJ2-1; TRBD1 agrees at 7 bases. The CDR3 extends over 13 amino acids. Germline assignment: CDR1 SGHTA and CDR2 FQGNSA. V gave up 5 bases and J gave up 7 bases; unmatched junction bases: 5. CDR3 nucleotide sequence: TGTGCCAGCAGCCCTGACAGGGTAAATGAGCAGTTCTTC. This gives the protein CASSPDRVNEQFF. The full variable domain, its missing parts supplied by reference TRBV7-2 and TRBJ2-1, is GAGVSQSPSNKVTEKGKDVELRCDPISGHTALYWYRQSLGQGLEFLIYFQGNSAPDKSGLPSDRFSAERTGGSVSTLTIQRTQQEDSAVYLCASSPDRVNEQFFGPGTRLTVL.

The chain is built from TRBV29-1 and TRBJ1-2; no clear D gene. Per germline, CDR1 SQVTM and CDR2 ANQGSEA. The CDR3 runs 12 residues. V was cut by 7 bases and J by 5 bases, with 14 bases left in between. CDR3 DNA: TGCAGCGGGGGATCCCCTCTATATGGCTACACCTTC. It specifies CSGGSPLYGYTF.

This chain connects TRBV6-1 to TRBJ1-2; 7 bases agree with TRBD1. Per the germline V gene, CDR1 is MNHNS and CDR2 is SASEGT. The trim removed 3 bases at V and 4 bases at J, leaving 5 bases unmatched. This CDR3 comprises 14 residues. CDR3 DNA sequence: TGTGCCAGCAGTGAGCACAGGGGAGGCTATGGCTACACCTTC. This gives the protein CASSEHRGGYGYTF.

The chain is built from TRBV14 and TRBJ1-3, with 10 nucleotides matching TRBD1. Germline V gene data show CDR1 as SGHDN and CDR2 as FVKESK. Trimming cost V 0 bases and J 3 bases; bases outside gene matches: 2. The CDR3 sequence is 16 residues long. CDR3 region: CASSQDGTGVGNTIYF. CDR3 in DNA: TGTGCCAGCAGCCAAGATGGGACAGGGGTTGGAAACACCATATATTTT.

The chain has TRBV14 and TRBJ2-2; 7 bases align to TRBD1. After removal of 6 bases from V and 1 base from J, the junction contained 8 bases not matched to a gene. The germline V gene has CDR1 SGHDN and CDR2 FVKESK. This CDR3 region has 16 residues. CDR3 nucleotides: TGTGCCAGCAGAGCCGCCGGGACAGAGAACACCGGGGAGCTGTTTTTT. Protein: CASRAAGTENTGELFF.

The genes are TRBV5-5 and TRBJ1-6, with a possible D match to TRBD1 (5 bases). Germline V gene data show CDR1 as SGHKS and CDR2 as YYEKEE (reference sequence). CDR3 length equals 15 residues. V lost 0 bases to trimming and J lost 5 bases, with 9 bases between them. CDR3 amino acids: CASSLGGADNSPLHF. CDR3 DNA: TGTGCCAGCAGCTTGGGTGGGGCGGATAATTCACCCCTCCACTTT.

This chain uses TRBV18 with TRBJ1-2; D is unclear. CDR1 and CDR2 (germline): KGHSH, LQKENI. The CDR3 totals 13 residues. V shed 3 bases and J shed 6 bases, with 11 bases lying between them. CDR3 DNA: TGTGCCAGCTCACCCTCCAGCACGCATGGCTACACCTTC. Translated: CASSPSSTHGYTF.

J is TRBJ1-5 and V is TRBV6-1; D is perhaps TRBD1 (5 bases). Trimming cost V 5 bases and J 5 bases, with 16 bases left between them. The CDR3 runs 15 residues. Germline CDR1 MNHNS, CDR2 SASEGT. CDR3 nucleotide sequence: TGTGCCAGCAGTACCCGGAGGGGCTTTGATCAGCCCCAGCATTTT. Amino acid sequence: CASSTRRGFDQPQHF.

The chain is built from TRBV19 and TRBJ1-2; 7 bases are shared with TRBD1. V gave up 4 bases and J gave up 7 bases; unmatched junction bases: 9. Looked up from germline, CDR1 is LNHDA and CDR2 is SQIVND (reference sequence). The CDR3 runs to 14 residues. The CDR3 is CASSRGQLFGGYTF. The DNA of the CDR3 is TGTGCCAGTAGTAGGGGACAGCTTTTTGGTGGCTACACCTTC. The full variable domain, rest sourced from reference TRBV19 and TRBJ1-2, is DGGITQSPKYLFRKEGQNVTLSCEQNLNHDAMYWYRQDPGQGLRLIYYSQIVNDFQKGDIAEGYSVSREKKESFPLTVTSAQKNPTAFYLCASSRGQLFGGYTFGSGTRLTVV.

The chain has TRBV6-6 and TRBJ2-7; tentative D call: TRBD1 (5 bases). The CDR3 has 13 amino acids. V gave up 6 bases and J gave up 2 bases, with 11 bases separating them. Germline CDR1 is MNHNY and CDR2 is SVGAGI (reference sequence). CDR3 sequence: CASRETETYEQYF. In DNA, the CDR3 is TGTGCCAGCAGAGAGACAGAAACCTACGAGCAGTACTTC.

This chain connects TRBV19 to TRBJ2-6; D is possibly TRBD2 (7 bases). CDR3 length equals 16 residues. The V and J ends lost 3 bases and 4 bases respectively, with 13 bases between them. The germline V gene encodes CDR1 LNHDA and CDR2 SQIVND (reference sequence). CDR3 sequence reads: CASSIGGGTGANVLTF. CDR3 in DNA: TGTGCCAGTAGTATTGGGGGGGGCACCGGGGCCAACGTCCTGACTTTC. Using reference TRBV19 and TRBJ2-6 for the parts outside the CDR3, the full variable domain is DGGITQSPKYLFRKEGQNVTLSCEQNLNHDAMYWYRQDPGQGLRLIYYSQIVNDFQKGDIAEGYSVSREKKESFPLTVTSAQKNPTAFYLCASSIGGGTGANVLTFGAGSRLTVL.

The chain employs TRBV7-8 and TRBJ1-3; tentatively, D is TRBD1 (5 bases). The V end lost 3 bases, the J end lost 2 bases, and 8 bases lay between the germline ends. There are 14 residues in the CDR3. Germline CDR1 reads SGHVS; CDR2 reads FQNEAQ. The CDR3 region is CASSLGGTGNTIYF. The CDR3 DNA reads as TGTGCCAGCAGCTTGGGGGGGACTGGAAACACCATATATTTT.